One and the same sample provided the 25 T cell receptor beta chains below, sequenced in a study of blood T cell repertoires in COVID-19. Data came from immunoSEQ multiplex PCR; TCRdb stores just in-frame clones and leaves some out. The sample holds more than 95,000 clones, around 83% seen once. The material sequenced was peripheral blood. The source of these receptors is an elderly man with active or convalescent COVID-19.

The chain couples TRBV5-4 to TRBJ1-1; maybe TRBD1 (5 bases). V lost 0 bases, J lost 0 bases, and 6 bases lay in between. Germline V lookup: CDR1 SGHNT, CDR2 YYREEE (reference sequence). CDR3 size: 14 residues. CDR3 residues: CASSLGQMNTEAFF. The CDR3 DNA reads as TGTGCCAGCAGCTTGGGACAGATGAACACTGAAGCTTTCTTT. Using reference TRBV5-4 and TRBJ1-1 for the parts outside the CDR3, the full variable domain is ETGVTQSPTHLIKTRGQQVTLRCSSQSGHNTVSWYQQALGQGPQFIFQYYREEENGRGNFPPRFSGLQFPNYSSELNVNALELDDSALYLCASSLGQMNTEAFFGQGTRLTVV.

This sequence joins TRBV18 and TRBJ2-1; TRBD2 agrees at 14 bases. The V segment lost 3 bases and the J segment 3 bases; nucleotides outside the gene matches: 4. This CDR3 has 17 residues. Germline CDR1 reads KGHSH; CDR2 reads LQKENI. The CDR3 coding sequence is TGTGCCAGCTCACCGGGACTAGCGGGGGTAATCTACAATGAGCAGTTCTTC. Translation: CASSPGLAGVIYNEQFF.

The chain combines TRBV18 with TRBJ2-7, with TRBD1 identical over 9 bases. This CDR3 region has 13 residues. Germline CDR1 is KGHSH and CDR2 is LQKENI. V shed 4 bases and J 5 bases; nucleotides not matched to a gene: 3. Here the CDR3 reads CASSLTGGNEQYF. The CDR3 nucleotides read TGTGCCAGCTCACTCACAGGGGGCAACGAGCAGTACTTC.

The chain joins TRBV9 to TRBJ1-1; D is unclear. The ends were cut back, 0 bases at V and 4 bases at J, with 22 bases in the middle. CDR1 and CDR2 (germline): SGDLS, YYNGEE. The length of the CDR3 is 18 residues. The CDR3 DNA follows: TGTGCCAGCAGCGTAGATGGTCGGGTCCCCCTGGCTGGCACTGAAGCTTTCTTT. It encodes CASSVDGRVPLAGTEAFF.

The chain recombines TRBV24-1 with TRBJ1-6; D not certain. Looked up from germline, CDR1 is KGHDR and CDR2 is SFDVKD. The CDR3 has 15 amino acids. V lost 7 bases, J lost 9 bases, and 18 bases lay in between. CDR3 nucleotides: TGTGCCACCAGGCCCCGGAGGAGCTGGAGTTCACCCCTCCACTTT. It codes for CATRPRRSWSSPLHF.

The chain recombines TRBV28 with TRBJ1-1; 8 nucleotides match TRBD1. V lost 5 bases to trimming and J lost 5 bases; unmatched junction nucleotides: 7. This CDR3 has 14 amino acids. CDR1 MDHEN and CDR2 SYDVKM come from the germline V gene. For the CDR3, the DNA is TGTGCCAGCAGTCAGGGGGCGAAGGGGACTGAAGCTTTCTTT. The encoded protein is CASSQGAKGTEAFF.

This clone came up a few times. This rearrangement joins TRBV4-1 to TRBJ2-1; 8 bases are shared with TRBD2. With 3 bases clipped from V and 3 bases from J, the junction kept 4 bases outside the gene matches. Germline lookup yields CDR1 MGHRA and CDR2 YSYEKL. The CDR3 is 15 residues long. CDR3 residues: CASSHPGLVYNEQFF. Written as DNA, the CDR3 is TGCGCCAGCAGCCATCCGGGACTAGTCTACAATGAGCAGTTCTTC.

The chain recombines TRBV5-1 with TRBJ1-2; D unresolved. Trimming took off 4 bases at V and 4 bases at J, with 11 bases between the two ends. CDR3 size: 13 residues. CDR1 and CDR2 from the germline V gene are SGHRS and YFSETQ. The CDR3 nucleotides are TGCGCCAGCAGCGTTCAGGAGGGCTATGGCTACACCTTC. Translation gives CASSVQEGYGYTF.

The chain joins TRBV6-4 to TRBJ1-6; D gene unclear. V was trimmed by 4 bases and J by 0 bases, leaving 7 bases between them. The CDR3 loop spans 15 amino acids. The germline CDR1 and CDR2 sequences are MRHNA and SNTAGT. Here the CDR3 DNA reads TGTGCCAGCAGTGCTGGGAGCTCCTATAATTCACCCCTCCACTTT. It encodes CASSAGSSYNSPLHF.

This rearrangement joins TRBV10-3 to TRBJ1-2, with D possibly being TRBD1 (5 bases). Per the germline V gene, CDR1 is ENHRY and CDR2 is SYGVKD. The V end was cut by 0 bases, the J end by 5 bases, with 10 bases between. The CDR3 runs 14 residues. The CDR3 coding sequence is TGTGCCATCAGTGAGTCATCGGGGGAATATGGCTACACCTTC. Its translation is CAISESSGEYGYTF.

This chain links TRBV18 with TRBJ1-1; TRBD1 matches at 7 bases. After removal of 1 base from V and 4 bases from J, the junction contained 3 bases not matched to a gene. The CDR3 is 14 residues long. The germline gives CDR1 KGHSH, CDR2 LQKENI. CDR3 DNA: TGTGCCAGCTCACCACAGGGGGCGCGCACTGAAGCTTTCTTT. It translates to CASSPQGARTEAFF.

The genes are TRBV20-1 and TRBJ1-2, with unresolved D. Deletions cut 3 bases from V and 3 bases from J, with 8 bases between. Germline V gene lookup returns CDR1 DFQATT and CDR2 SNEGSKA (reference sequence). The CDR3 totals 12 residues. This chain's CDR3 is CSASTTDYGYTF. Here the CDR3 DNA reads TGCAGTGCTAGTACCACGGACTATGGCTACACCTTC.

The CDR3 nucleotides read TGTGCCAGCAGCCGTGGACAGGGAAGAGGCTACACCTTC. The encoded protein is CASSRGQGRGYTF. V usage is TRBV12-3 or TRBV12-4 and J usage is TRBJ1-2; 8 bases are shared with TRBD1. The CDR3 is 13 amino acids. Germline trimming cut 6 bases from V and 8 bases from J; bases unmatched to any gene: 8.

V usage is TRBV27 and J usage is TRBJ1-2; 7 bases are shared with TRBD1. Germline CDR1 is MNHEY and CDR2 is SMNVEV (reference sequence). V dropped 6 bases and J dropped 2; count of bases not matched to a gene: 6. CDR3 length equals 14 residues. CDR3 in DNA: TGTGCCAGCAGAGGTAACAGGGGCAACTATGGCTACACCTTC. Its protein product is CASRGNRGNYGYTF.

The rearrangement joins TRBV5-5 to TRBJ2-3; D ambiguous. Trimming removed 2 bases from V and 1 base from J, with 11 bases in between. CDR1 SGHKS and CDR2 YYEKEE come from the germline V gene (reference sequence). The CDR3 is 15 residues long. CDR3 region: CASSFVSEGTDTQYF. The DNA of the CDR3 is TGTGCCAGCAGCTTCGTTAGTGAGGGCACAGATACGCAGTATTTT.

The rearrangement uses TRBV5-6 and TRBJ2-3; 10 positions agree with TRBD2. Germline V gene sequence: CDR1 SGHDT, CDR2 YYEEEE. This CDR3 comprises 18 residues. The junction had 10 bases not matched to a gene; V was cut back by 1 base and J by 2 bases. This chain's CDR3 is CASSLPSGGASSTDTQYF. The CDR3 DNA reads TGTGCCAGCAGCTTGCCGAGCGGGGGGGCCTCCTCCACAGATACGCAGTATTTT.

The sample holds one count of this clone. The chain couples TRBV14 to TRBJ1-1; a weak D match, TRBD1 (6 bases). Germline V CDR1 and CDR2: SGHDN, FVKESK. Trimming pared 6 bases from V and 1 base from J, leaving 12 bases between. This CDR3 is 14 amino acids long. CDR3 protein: CASSSFRGNTEAFF. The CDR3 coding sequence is TGTGCCAGCAGTTCTTTCAGGGGGAACACTGAAGCTTTCTTT.

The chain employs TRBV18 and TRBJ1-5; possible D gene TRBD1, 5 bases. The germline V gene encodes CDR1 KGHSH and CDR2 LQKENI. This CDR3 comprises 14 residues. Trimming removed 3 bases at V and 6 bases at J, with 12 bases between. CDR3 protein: CASSPGEGPQPQHF. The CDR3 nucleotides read TGTGCCAGCTCACCGGGGGAGGGCCCTCAGCCCCAGCATTTT. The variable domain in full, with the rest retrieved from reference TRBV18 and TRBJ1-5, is NAGVMQNPRHLVRRRGQEARLRCSPMKGHSHVYWYRQLPEEGLKFMVYLQKENIIDESGMPKERFSAEFPKEGPSILRIQQVVRGDSAAYFCASSPGEGPQPQHFGDGTRLSIL.

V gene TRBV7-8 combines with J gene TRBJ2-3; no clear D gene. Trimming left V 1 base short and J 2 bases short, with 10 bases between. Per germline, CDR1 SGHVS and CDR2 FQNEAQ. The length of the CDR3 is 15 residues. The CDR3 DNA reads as TGTGCCAGCAGCTTAGTAACTATTTTCACAGATACGCAGTATTTT. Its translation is CASSLVTIFTDTQYF.

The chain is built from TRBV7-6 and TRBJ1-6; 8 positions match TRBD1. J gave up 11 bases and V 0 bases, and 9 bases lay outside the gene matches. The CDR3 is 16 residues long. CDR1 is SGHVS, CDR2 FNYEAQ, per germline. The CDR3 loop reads CASSLADRVGDTPLHF. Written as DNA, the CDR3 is TGTGCCAGCAGCTTAGCGGACAGGGTGGGAGATACACCCCTCCACTTT.

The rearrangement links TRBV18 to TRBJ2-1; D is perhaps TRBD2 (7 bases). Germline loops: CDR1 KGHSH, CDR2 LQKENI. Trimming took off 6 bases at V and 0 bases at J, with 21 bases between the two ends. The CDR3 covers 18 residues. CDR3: CASSPSRGAQSSYNEQFF. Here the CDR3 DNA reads TGTGCCAGCTCCCCGTCCCGGGGGGCCCAGAGCTCCTACAATGAGCAGTTCTTC.

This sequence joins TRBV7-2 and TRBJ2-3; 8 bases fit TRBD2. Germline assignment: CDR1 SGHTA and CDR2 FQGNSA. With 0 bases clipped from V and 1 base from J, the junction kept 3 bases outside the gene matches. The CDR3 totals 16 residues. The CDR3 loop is CASSLAGTRGTDTQYF. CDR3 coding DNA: TGTGCCAGCAGCTTAGCTGGGACTAGGGGCACAGATACGCAGTATTTT.

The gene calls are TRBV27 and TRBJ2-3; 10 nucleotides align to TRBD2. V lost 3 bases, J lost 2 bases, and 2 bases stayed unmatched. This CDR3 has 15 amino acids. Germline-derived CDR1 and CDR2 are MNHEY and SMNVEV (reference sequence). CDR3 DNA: TGTGCCAGCAGTTTCCTAGCGGGGGCCACAGATACGCAGTATTTT. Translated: CASSFLAGATDTQYF.

The CDR3 sequence is CASSPMPGLAVYEQYF. CDR3 DNA sequence: TGTGCCAGCAGTCCCATGCCGGGACTAGCGGTCTACGAGCAGTACTTC. The chain recombines TRBV28 with TRBJ2-7; 11 bases align to TRBD2. The germline gives CDR1 MDHEN, CDR2 SYDVKM. CDR3 size: 16 residues. V lost 5 bases and J lost 3; bases outside the gene matches: 9.

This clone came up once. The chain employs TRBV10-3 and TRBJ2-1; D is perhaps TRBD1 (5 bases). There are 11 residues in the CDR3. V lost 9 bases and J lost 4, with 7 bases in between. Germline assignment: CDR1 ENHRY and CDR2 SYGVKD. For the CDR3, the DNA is TGTGCCATGGGGCAGTACAATGAGCAGTTCTTC. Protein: CAMGQYNEQFF.